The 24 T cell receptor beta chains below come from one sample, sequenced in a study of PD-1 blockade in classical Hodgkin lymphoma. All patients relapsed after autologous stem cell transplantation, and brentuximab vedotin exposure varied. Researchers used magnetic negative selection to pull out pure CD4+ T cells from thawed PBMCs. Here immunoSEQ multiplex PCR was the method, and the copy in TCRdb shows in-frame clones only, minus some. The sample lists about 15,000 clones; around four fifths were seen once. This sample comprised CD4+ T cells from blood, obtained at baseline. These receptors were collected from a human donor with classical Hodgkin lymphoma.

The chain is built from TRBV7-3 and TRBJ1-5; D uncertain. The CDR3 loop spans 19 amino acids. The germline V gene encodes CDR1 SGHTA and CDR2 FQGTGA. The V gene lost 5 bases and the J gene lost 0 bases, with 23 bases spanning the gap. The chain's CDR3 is CASSPPAPGRMYSNQPQHF. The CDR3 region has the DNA TGTGCCAGCAGCCCCCCCGCCCCGGGCAGAATGTATAGCAATCAGCCCCAGCATTTT.

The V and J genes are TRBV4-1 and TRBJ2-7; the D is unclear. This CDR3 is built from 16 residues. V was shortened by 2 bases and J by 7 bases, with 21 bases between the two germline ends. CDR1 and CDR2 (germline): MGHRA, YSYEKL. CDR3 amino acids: CASSQSVFYPVREQYF. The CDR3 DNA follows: TGCGCCAGCAGCCAATCCGTTTTCTACCCTGTCAGGGAGCAGTACTTC.

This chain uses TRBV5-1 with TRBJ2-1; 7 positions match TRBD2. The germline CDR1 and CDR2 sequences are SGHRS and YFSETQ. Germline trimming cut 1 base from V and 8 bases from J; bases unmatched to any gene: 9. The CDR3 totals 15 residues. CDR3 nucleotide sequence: TGCGCCAGCAGCTTGACTAGCGCTAGGGGCGATGAGCAGTTCTTC. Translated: CASSLTSARGDEQFF.

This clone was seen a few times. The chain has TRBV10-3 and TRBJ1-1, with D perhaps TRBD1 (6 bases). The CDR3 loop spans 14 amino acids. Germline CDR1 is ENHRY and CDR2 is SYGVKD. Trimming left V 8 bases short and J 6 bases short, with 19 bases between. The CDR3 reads CAIGLKQGNPEAFF. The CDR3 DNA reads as TGTGCCATCGGCTTAAAACAGGGTAATCCTGAAGCTTTCTTT.

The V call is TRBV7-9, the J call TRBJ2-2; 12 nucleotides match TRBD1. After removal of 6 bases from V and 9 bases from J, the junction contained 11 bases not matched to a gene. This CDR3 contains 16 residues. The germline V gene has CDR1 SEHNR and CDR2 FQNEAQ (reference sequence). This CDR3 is CASRPSGTGGLRELFF. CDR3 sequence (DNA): TGTGCCAGCAGACCGTCCGGGACAGGGGGCTTAAGGGAGCTGTTTTTT.

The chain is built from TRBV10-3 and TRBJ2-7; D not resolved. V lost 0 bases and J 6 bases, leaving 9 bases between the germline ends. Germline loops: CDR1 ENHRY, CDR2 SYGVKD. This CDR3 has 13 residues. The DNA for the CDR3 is TGTGCCATCAGTGAGTCCAGACCCGGCGAGCAGTACTTC. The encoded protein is CAISESRPGEQYF.

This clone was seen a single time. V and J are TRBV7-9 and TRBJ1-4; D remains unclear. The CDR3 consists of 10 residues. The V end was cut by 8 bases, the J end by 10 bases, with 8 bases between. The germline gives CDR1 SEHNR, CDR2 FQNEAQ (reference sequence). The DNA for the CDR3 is TGTGCCAGCTCCCGCGGAAAACTGTTTTTT. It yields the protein CASSRGKLFF.

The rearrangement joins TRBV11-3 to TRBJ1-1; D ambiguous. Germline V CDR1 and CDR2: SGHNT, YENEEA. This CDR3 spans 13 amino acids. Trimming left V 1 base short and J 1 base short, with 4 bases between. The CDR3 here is CASSLAENTEAFF. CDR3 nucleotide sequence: TGTGCCAGCAGCTTAGCAGAGAACACTGAAGCTTTCTTT.

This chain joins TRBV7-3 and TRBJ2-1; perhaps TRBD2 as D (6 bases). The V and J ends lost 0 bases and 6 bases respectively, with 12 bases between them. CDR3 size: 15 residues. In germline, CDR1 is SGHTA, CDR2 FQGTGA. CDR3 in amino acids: CASSLTSSSGNEQFF. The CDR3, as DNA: TGTGCCAGCAGCTTAACTTCAAGTAGCGGCAATGAGCAGTTCTTC.

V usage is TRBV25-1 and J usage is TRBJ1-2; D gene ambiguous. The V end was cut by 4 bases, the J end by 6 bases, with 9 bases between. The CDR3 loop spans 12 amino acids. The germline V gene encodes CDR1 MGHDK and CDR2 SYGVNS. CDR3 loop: CASSVPPHGYTF. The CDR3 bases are TGTGCCAGCAGTGTTCCGCCCCATGGCTACACCTTC.

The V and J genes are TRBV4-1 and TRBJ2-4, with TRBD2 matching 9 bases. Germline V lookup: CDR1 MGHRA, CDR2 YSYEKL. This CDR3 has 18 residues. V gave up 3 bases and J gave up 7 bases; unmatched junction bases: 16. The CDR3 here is CASSQNTQIAGEGNIQYF. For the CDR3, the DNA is TGCGCCAGCAGCCAGAATACTCAAATAGCGGGAGAGGGGAACATTCAGTACTTC.

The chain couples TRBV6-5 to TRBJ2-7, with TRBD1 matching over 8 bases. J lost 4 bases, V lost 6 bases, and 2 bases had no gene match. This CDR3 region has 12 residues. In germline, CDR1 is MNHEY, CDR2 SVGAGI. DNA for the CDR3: TGTGCCAGCAGAGACAGGGGATACGAGCAGTACTTC. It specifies CASRDRGYEQYF.

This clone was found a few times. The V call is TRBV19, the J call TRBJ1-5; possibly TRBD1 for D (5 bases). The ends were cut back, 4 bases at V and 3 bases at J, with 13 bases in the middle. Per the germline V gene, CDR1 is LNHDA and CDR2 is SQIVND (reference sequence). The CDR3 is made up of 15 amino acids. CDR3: CASSRGDRDNQPQHF. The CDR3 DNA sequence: TGTGCCAGTAGTAGAGGTGACAGAGACAATCAGCCCCAGCATTTT.

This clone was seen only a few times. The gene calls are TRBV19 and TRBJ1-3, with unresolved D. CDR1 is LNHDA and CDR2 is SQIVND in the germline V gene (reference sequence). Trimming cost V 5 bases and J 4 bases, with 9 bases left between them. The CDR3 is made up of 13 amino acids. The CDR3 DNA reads TGTGCCAGTAGTCCCAACCGAGGAAACACCATATATTTT. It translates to CASSPNRGNTIYF.

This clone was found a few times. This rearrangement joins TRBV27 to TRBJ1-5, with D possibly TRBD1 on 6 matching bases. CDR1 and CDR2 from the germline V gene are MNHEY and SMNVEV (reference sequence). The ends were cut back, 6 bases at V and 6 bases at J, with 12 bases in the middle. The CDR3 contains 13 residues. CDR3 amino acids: CASSPHRAQPQHF. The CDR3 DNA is TGTGCCAGCAGCCCTCACAGGGCTCAGCCCCAGCATTTT.

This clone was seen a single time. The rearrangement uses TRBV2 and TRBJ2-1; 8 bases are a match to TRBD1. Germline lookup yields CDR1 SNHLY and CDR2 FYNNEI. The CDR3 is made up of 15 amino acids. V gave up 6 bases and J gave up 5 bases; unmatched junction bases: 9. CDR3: CASRKQGGFDNEQFF. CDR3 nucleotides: TGTGCCAGCAGGAAACAGGGGGGCTTCGACAATGAGCAGTTCTTC.

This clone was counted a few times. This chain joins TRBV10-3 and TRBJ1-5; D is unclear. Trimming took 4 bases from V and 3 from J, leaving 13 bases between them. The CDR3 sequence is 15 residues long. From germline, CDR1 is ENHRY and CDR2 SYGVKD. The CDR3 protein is CAISARVGYNQPQHF. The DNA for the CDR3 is TGTGCCATCAGTGCCCGTGTCGGATACAATCAGCCCCAGCATTTT.

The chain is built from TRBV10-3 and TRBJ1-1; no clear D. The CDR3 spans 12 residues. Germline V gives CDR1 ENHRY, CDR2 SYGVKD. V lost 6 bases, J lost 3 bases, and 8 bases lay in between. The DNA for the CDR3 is TGTGCCATCAGGAAGGCCGACACTGAAGCTTTCTTT. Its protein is CAIRKADTEAFF.

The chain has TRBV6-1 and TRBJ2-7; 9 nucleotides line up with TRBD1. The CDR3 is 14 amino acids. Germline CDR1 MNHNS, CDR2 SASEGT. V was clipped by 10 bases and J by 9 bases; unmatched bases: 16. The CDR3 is CATRTGAARSGQYF. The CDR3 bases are TGTGCCACTAGGACAGGGGCTGCACGGAGCGGGCAGTACTTC.

The CDR3 DNA reads TGTGCCAGCAGCTCCAGCGGGAGGTTCTACAATGAGCAGTTCTTC. Its protein product is CASSSSGRFYNEQFF. The chain uses TRBV6-1 and TRBJ2-1, with 9 bases matching TRBD2. CDR3 length: 15 amino acids. From germline, CDR1 is MNHNS and CDR2 SASEGT. The trim removed 6 bases at V and 3 bases at J, leaving 6 bases unmatched.

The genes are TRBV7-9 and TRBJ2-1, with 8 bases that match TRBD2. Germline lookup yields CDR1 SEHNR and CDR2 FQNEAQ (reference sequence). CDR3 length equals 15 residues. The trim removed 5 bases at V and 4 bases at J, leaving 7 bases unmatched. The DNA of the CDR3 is TGTGCCAGCAGCCCCCACGGGGGGGAATACAATGAGCAGTTCTTC. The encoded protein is CASSPHGGEYNEQFF.

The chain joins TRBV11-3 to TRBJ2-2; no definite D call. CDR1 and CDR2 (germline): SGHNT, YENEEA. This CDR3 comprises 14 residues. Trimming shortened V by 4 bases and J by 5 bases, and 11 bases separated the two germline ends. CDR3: CASSYSLLTGELFF. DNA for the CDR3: TGTGCCAGCAGCTACTCGTTACTAACCGGGGAGCTGTTTTTT.

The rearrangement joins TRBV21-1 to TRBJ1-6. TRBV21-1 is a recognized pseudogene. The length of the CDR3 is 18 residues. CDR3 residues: CASSHLARAHLYNSPLHF. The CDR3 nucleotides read TGTGCCAGCAGTCACCTCGCAAGGGCCCACCTATATAATTCACCCCTCCACTTT.

The CDR3 nucleotides are TGTGCCAGCAGCCAGCCCGGACAGGGTTCCTACGAGCAGTACTTC. Its protein product is CASSQPGQGSYEQYF. This chain connects TRBV5-4 to TRBJ2-7; 8 bases map to TRBD1. Trimming removed 4 bases from V and 1 base from J; junction bases left unmatched: 7. The CDR3 is made up of 15 amino acids. Germline CDR1 reads SGHNT; CDR2 reads YYREEE (reference sequence).